The sequence of this TCR beta chain was determined in a study of blood T cell repertoires in COVID-19. Overall study context: From T cells, B-cell-depleted T cells, or PBMCs came the material, which was cDNA or gDNA.

Germline V gene lookup returns CDR1 SGHNT and CDR2 YYREEE (reference sequence). V was cut by 3 bases and J by 4 bases, with 10 bases left in between. This CDR3 has 13 amino acids. In the study's own analysis: Reference gene primer amplification gave nucleated cell count estimates. Sequenced by immunoSEQ multiplex PCR; TCRdb stores in-frame clones only, minus some. V and J calls and clone size follow that table, whereas D and trimming were derived from the DNA. In the table there are tens of thousands of clones, approximately 84% of which are singletons. This sequence was found in a human donor with active COVID-19. The donor label of this sample is uncertain. Sequencing was carried out using peripheral blood. This chain connects TRBV5-4 to TRBJ1-2; D gene ambiguous. In DNA form, the CDR3 reads TGTGCCAGCAGCTCCTACGAGGGCTATGGCTACACCTTC. Translation gives CASSSYEGYGYTF.